This T cell receptor beta chain was recorded in a study of beta chain features in type 1 diabetes. Study findings and constraints: A cDNA-based sequencing approach could over-represent cells with high TCR expression.

CDR1 and CDR2 from the germline V gene are MDHEN and SYDVKM. Trimming took off 2 bases at V and 2 bases at J, with 16 bases between the two ends. The CDR3 spans 16 residues. Concerning this clone itself: The antigen remains unidentified.

Sequencing targeted expressed TCRB transcripts, as all isolated RNA had been reverse transcribed. Repertoires were generated with immunoSEQ multiplex PCR, while TCRdb's copy carries only in-frame clones and drops some. The data show a few hundred thousand clones, with 10% to 15% seen just once and about 0.018% held by the top ten. This receptor was taken from a young man in good health. Sequencing was carried out using naive CD4+ T cells from blood. The chain combines TRBV28 with TRBJ2-7; D is perhaps TRBD1 (6 bases). In DNA, the CDR3 is TGTGCCAGCAGTTTAGGTGCAGGGGCCCTACCCTACGAGCAGTACTTC. This codes for CASSLGAGALPYEQYF. Together with reference TRBV28 and TRBJ2-7, the CDR3 gives the full variable domain: DVKVTQSSRYLVKRTGEKVFLECVQDMDHENMFWYRQDPGLGLRLIYFSYDVKMKEKGDIPEGYSVSREKKERFSLILESASTNQTSMYLCASSLGAGALPYEQYFGPGTRLTVT.